Each of the 24 T cell receptor beta chains below was sequenced from the same sample in a study of blood T cell repertoires in COVID-19. Data came from immunoSEQ multiplex PCR; TCRdb stores just in-frame clones and leaves some out. The table includes about 140,000 clones, 87% detected once. Sequenced material: PBMCs or T cells enriched from blood (not recorded which). All receptors come from a man in his fifties or sixties who had recovered from COVID-19.

The chain couples TRBV5-6 to TRBJ2-7; 13 positions match TRBD2. The CDR3 totals 16 residues. V gave up 5 bases and J gave up 7 bases; unmatched junction bases: 12. The germline gives CDR1 SGHDT, CDR2 YYEEEE. The CDR3 spells CASRAAGLAGAGEQYF. CDR3 coding DNA: TGTGCCAGCAGGGCGGCCGGACTAGCGGGAGCAGGTGAGCAGTACTTC.

The chain uses TRBV27 and TRBJ1-1, with 7 bases lining up with TRBD1. The V gene's germline CDR1 is MNHEY and CDR2 SMNVEV (reference sequence). V lost 3 bases to trimming and J lost 5 bases; unmatched junction nucleotides: 6. The CDR3 spans 14 residues. CDR3 nucleotides: TGTGCCAGCAGTTTCGAGGGGGCAGGGACTGAAGCTTTCTTT. Translated, it gives CASSFEGAGTEAFF.

The CDR3 sequence is CASSTPGTGHYGYTF. Written as DNA, the CDR3 is TGCGCCAGCAGTACACCCGGGACAGGGCACTATGGCTACACCTTC. This chain connects TRBV10-2 to TRBJ1-2; TRBD1 agrees at 9 bases. Germline loops: CDR1 WSHSY, CDR2 SAAADI. Trimming cost V 5 bases and J 3 bases; bases outside gene matches: 7. The length of the CDR3 is 15 residues.

This clone was detected only once. The chain is built from TRBV28 and TRBJ2-7; TRBD1 is a possible D gene (6 bases). Per germline, CDR1 MDHEN and CDR2 SYDVKM. Trimming took off 5 bases at V and 2 bases at J, with 13 bases between the two ends. The CDR3 has 14 amino acids. CDR3 nucleotides: TGTGCCAGCAGTCGTGGGACACCAGCCTACGAGCAGTACTTC. This gives the protein CASSRGTPAYEQYF.

The rearrangement uses TRBV28 and TRBJ1-1; D is perhaps TRBD1 (6 bases). V lost 1 base and J 0 bases, leaving 6 bases between the germline ends. Germline CDR1 MDHEN, CDR2 SYDVKM. The CDR3 runs to 14 residues. CDR3 bases: TGTGCCAGCAGTTTATCAGGGGTGAACACTGAAGCTTTCTTT. As protein: CASSLSGVNTEAFF. Supplemented by reference TRBV28 and TRBJ1-1, the full variable domain reads DVKVTQSSRYLVKRTGEKVFLECVQDMDHENMFWYRQDPGLGLRLIYFSYDVKMKEKGDIPEGYSVSREKKERFSLILESASTNQTSMYLCASSLSGVNTEAFFGQGTRLTVV.

The chain carries TRBV29-1 and TRBJ1-1; no clear D. V lost 6 bases and J 1 base, leaving 15 bases between the germline ends. Germline V CDR1 and CDR2: SQVTM, ANQGSEA. The CDR3 totals 14 residues. CDR3 residues: CSVTRYPWNTEAFF. The CDR3 DNA reads as TGCAGCGTCACCCGCTACCCTTGGAACACTGAAGCTTTCTTT.

The V and J genes are TRBV11-2 and TRBJ1-4, with 9 bases aligning to TRBD1. CDR1 is SGHAT, CDR2 FQNNGV, per germline. V shed 5 bases, J shed 7 bases, and the junction held 8 bases outside the gene matches. The CDR3 runs to 15 residues. The chain's CDR3 is CASSPNTGGSEKLFF. The CDR3 DNA reads TGTGCCAGCAGCCCTAACACAGGGGGCAGTGAAAAACTGTTTTTT.

The chain uses TRBV12-5 and TRBJ2-7; D is possibly TRBD2 (5 bases). The length of the CDR3 is 11 residues. The V and J ends lost 8 bases and 4 bases respectively, with 9 bases between them. Germline-derived CDR1 and CDR2 are LGHNT and FRNRAP. CDR3: CASSEGYEQYF. The CDR3 region has the DNA TGTGCTAGTTCAGAGGGTTACGAGCAGTACTTC.

The genes are TRBV7-8 and TRBJ2-7; 7 bases agree with TRBD1. The CDR3 loop spans 17 amino acids. The J segment lost 3 bases and the V segment lost 5 bases, leaving 16 bases of the junction unmatched. CDR1 is SGHVS, CDR2 FQNEAQ, per germline. CDR3 nucleotide sequence: TGTGCCAGCAGCCAGGGGTGGGACAGCCGTCCCAGCTACGAGCAGTACTTC. This sequence encodes CASSQGWDSRPSYEQYF.

This chain links TRBV11-3 with TRBJ1-3, with unresolved D. There are 14 residues in the CDR3. The V gene's germline CDR1 is SGHNT and CDR2 YENEEA. Trimming took 7 bases from V and 0 from J, leaving 10 bases between them. CDR3 sequence (DNA): TGTGCCAGCAACTGTCCAAGCTCTGGAAACACCATATATTTT. It codes for CASNCPSSGNTIYF.

The chain carries TRBV27 and TRBJ1-5, with a tentative D call TRBD1 (5 bases). The CDR3 covers 14 residues. Germline V CDR1 and CDR2: MNHEY, SMNVEV (reference sequence). V was shortened by 2 bases and J by 5 bases, with 10 bases between the two germline ends. The CDR3 sequence: CASSLVRADQPQHF. The CDR3, as DNA: TGTGCCAGCAGTTTAGTCAGGGCAGATCAGCCCCAGCATTTT.

The gene calls are TRBV9 and TRBJ1-2, with 9 bases identical to TRBD1. V was clipped by 4 bases and J by 4 bases; unmatched bases: 2. This CDR3 contains 13 residues. CDR1 is SGDLS and CDR2 is YYNGEE in the germline V gene. The CDR3 nucleotides are TGTGCCAGCAGCCAGGGACAGGGCTATGGCTACACCTTC. As protein: CASSQGQGYGYTF. The full variable domain, rest sourced from reference TRBV9 and TRBJ1-2, is DSGVTQTPKHLITATGQRVTLRCSPRSGDLSVYWYQQSLDQGLQFLIQYYNGEERAKGNILERFSAQQFPDLHSELNLSSLELGDSALYFCASSQGQGYGYTFGSGTRLTVV.

This chain joins TRBV19 and TRBJ1-2, with 8 bases lining up with TRBD1. This CDR3 comprises 17 residues. Germline V CDR1 and CDR2: LNHDA, SQIVND (reference sequence). Unmatched junction bases numbered 14, after V lost 6 bases and J lost 2 bases. CDR3 amino acids: CASSHARGQDVNYGYTF. The CDR3 DNA follows: TGTGCCAGTAGCCACGCCCGGGGACAGGACGTCAACTATGGCTACACCTTC.

V gene TRBV6-5 combines with J gene TRBJ1-1; no firm D call. The germline gives CDR1 MNHEY, CDR2 SVGAGI. Trimming pared 2 bases from V and 1 base from J, leaving 14 bases between. This CDR3 has 16 amino acids. Here the CDR3 reads CASSYRTVGSNTEAFF. Written as DNA, the CDR3 is TGTGCCAGCAGTTACCGAACGGTCGGGTCGAACACTGAAGCTTTCTTT.

The rearrangement uses TRBV30 and TRBJ1-4, with TRBD1 identical over 7 bases. With 5 bases clipped from V and 8 bases from J, the junction kept 11 bases outside the gene matches. There are 14 residues in the CDR3. Germline V gene sequence: CDR1 GTSNPN, CDR2 SVGIG (reference sequence). The CDR3 DNA is TGTGCCTGGGGGATGACAGGGCAAAGAGAAAAACTGTTTTTT. Translating gives CAWGMTGQREKLFF.

The V gene is TRBV28, the J gene TRBJ1-6; D is perhaps TRBD1 (5 bases). CDR3 length: 14 amino acids. Germline lookup yields CDR1 MDHEN and CDR2 SYDVKM. The V end lost 3 bases, the J end lost 6 bases, and 9 bases lay between the germline ends. The DNA for the CDR3 is TGTGCCAGCAGTTTCTCGCAGGGTAATTCACCCCTCCACTTT. This sequence encodes CASSFSQGNSPLHF.

The gene calls are TRBV5-1 and TRBJ2-1; D perhaps matches TRBD1 (7 bases). This CDR3 comprises 14 residues. Germline values: CDR1 SGHRS, CDR2 YFSETQ. Trimming removed 1 base at V and 9 bases at J, with 14 bases between. The CDR3 protein is CASSLQGGNFEQFF. Written as DNA, the CDR3 is TGCGCCAGCAGCTTGCAGGGGGGAAATTTTGAGCAGTTCTTC. Variable domain in full (rest from reference TRBV5-1 and TRBJ2-1): KAGVTQTPRYLIKTRGQQVTLSCSPISGHRSVSWYQQTPGQGLQFLFEYFSETQRNKGNFPGRFSGRQFSNSRSEMNVSTLELGDSALYLCASSLQGGNFEQFFGPGTRLTVL.

The rearrangement links TRBV4-1 to TRBJ2-5, with 9 bases lining up with TRBD1. V shed 4 bases, J shed 3 bases, and the junction held 3 bases outside the gene matches. Looked up from germline, CDR1 is MGHRA and CDR2 is YSYEKL. This CDR3 contains 14 residues. CDR3 DNA: TGCGCCAGCAGCCGTGACAGGGGGAAAGAGACCCAGTACTTC. Encoded protein: CASSRDRGKETQYF.

The V and J genes are TRBV28 and TRBJ2-7; 14 bases agree with TRBD2. In germline, CDR1 is MDHEN, CDR2 SYDVKM. V lost 11 bases to trimming and J lost 4 bases; unmatched junction nucleotides: 7. The CDR3 has 14 amino acids. The CDR3 DNA sequence: TGTGCCGATGGGACTAGCGGGAGTGGGTACGAGCAGTACTTC. It yields the protein CADGTSGSGYEQYF.

This clone was seen once. The rearrangement links TRBV6-5 to TRBJ2-5; the match to TRBD2 covers 7 bases. V dropped 5 bases and J dropped 3; count of bases not matched to a gene: 0. Germline CDR1 MNHEY, CDR2 SVGAGI. The CDR3 is 12 residues long. The CDR3 here is CASSLAEETQYF. CDR3 DNA sequence: TGTGCCAGCAGTCTAGCGGAAGAGACCCAGTACTTC.

The sample holds a few counts of this clone. V is TRBV7-8 and J is TRBJ1-1; maybe TRBD1 (5 bases). Trimming took 5 bases from V and 9 from J, leaving 19 bases between them. Germline V lookup: CDR1 SGHVS, CDR2 FQNEAQ. The CDR3 sequence is 14 residues long. CDR3 sequence reads: CASSPRGRTQQAFF. DNA for the CDR3: TGTGCCAGCAGCCCCCGGGGGAGGACTCAACAAGCTTTCTTT.

This clone occurred a few times. The chain combines TRBV2 with TRBJ2-7; 7 nucleotides agree with TRBD1. The V gene end was trimmed by 4 bases and the J gene end by 6 bases; junction bases not matched to a gene: 9. Per the germline V gene, CDR1 is SNHLY and CDR2 is FYNNEI. The CDR3 extends over 14 amino acids. The CDR3, as DNA: TGTGCCAGCAGTGGCCCATTGACAGGGATCGAGCAGTACTTC. It encodes CASSGPLTGIEQYF.

The chain combines TRBV19 with TRBJ1-4, with TRBD1 matching 7 bases. V shed 7 bases and J 4 bases; nucleotides not matched to a gene: 3. This CDR3 has 13 residues. In germline, CDR1 is LNHDA, CDR2 SQIVND (reference sequence). DNA of the CDR3: TGTGCCAGTATCGGACAGGTTAATGAAAAACTGTTTTTT. Translating gives CASIGQVNEKLFF.

The table lists this clone with a count of one. The chain is built from TRBV28 and TRBJ1-2; TRBD1 is a possible D gene (5 bases). CDR3 size: 11 residues. CDR1 is MDHEN and CDR2 is SYDVKM in the germline V gene. The ends were cut back, 10 bases at V and 8 bases at J, with 14 bases in the middle. The chain's CDR3 is CATSGRRGYTF. The CDR3 coding sequence is TGTGCCACCTCAGGGAGGCGCGGCTACACCTTC.